The clone carrying this TCR beta chain was seen only a few times. Antigen: not known. These data belong to a study of CD8 T cells in ankylosing spondylitis. General study findings and limits: Ankylosing spondylitis blood appeared to carry a characteristic TCR beta motif of 7 or 8 highly homologous variants. Disease-linked clones bore a CD8+ phenotype and were relatively rare in peripheral blood.

Construction of TCR beta libraries was performed using quantitative 5'-RACE with molecular barcodes. From the 5' RACE reads, TCRdb called clonotypes with MiXCR, one entry per CDR3 protein. The repertoire has around 140,000 distinct CDR3 sequences, roughly 18% of them found once; the top ten carry about 30%. The source is a male donor with ankylosing spondylitis. Sequencing was performed on blood, either unsorted or a sorted T cell fraction (not recorded which).

CDR3: CASSGGHDEQYF. Here the CDR3 DNA reads TGTGCCAGCAGTGGGGGGCACGACGAGCAGTACTTC. This sequence joins TRBV27 and TRBJ2-7; D is tentatively TRBD1 or TRBD2 (6 bases each). V gave up 5 bases and J gave up 5 bases, with 10 bases separating them. This CDR3 has 12 amino acids. Looked up from germline, CDR1 is MNHEY and CDR2 is SMNVEV (reference sequence).